Below are 25 T cell receptor beta chains sequenced from a single sample in a study of CD8 T cells in ankylosing spondylitis. From the 5' RACE reads, TCRdb called clonotypes with MiXCR, one entry per CDR3 protein. The sample holds 190,000 or so distinct CDR3 sequences, roughly 13% seen once. The sample taken for sequencing was blood, either unsorted or a sorted T cell fraction (not recorded which). These receptors all come from a male donor with ankylosing spondylitis or in good health (not recorded which).

Here the CDR3 DNA reads TGTGCCAGCAGCTCGACAGGGGGCAAAACCTTC. Translation: CASSSTGGKTF. The rearrangement joins TRBV7-9 to TRBJ1-2; 10 bases fit TRBD1. After removal of 4 bases from V and 14 bases from J, the junction contained 4 bases not matched to a gene. The CDR3 is 11 residues long. CDR1 and CDR2 (germline): SEHNR, FQNEAQ (reference sequence).

Of note for this clonotype: One junction end disagrees with the germline gene, perhaps due to a read error. The chain has TRBV25-1 and TRBJ2-3, with 7 bases aligning to TRBD1. The CDR3 has 13 residues. CDR1 and CDR2 from the germline V gene are MGHDK and SYGVNS. The CDR3 loop is CASTEGGADTQYF. Here the CDR3 DNA reads TGTGCCAGCACTGAAGGGGGCGCAGATACGCAGTATTTT.

J is TRBJ1-2 and V is TRBV30; perhaps TRBD1 as D (6 bases). CDR3 size: 13 residues. The V gene's germline CDR1 is GTSNPN and CDR2 SVGIG (reference sequence). Trimming removed 2 bases from V and 4 bases from J, with 11 bases in between. The CDR3 reads CAWSPQGTYGYTF. The CDR3 nucleotides read TGTGCCTGGAGTCCACAGGGTACCTATGGCTACACCTTC. Full variable domain (remainder filled in from reference TRBV30 and TRBJ1-2): SQTIHQWPATLVQPVGSPLSLECTVEGTSNPNLYWYRQAAGRGLQLLFYSVGIGQISSEVPQNLSASRPQDRQFILSSKKLLLSDSGFYLCAWSPQGTYGYTFGSGTRLTVV.

This clonotype was seen ten or more times. The V and J genes are TRBV4-1 and TRBJ2-1, with TRBD2 as a possible D gene (6 bases). The CDR3 has 16 amino acids. The germline gives CDR1 MGHRA, CDR2 YSYEKL. The V and J ends lost 4 bases and 6 bases respectively, with 19 bases between them. CDR3 in amino acids: CASSPQLAQFLNEQFF. In DNA, the CDR3 is TGCGCCAGCAGCCCACAACTAGCTCAGTTCCTCAATGAGCAGTTCTTC.

V and J are TRBV25-1 and TRBJ1-3; D is ambiguous. The CDR3 is made up of 15 amino acids. Per the germline V gene, CDR1 is MGHDK and CDR2 is SYGVNS. The V end lost 0 bases, the J end lost 8 bases, and 14 bases lay between the germline ends. The CDR3 DNA is TGTGCCAGCAGTGAATACGGCACAAGGGAGGACACCATATATTTT. Translating it yields CASSEYGTREDTIYF.

V usage is TRBV7-9 and J usage is TRBJ2-3; 8 nucleotides align to TRBD2. Germline CDR1 and CDR2: SEHNR and FQNEAQ (reference sequence). The CDR3 covers 13 residues. The ends lost 11 bases at V and 2 bases at J; junction bases unmatched: 6. The CDR3 bases are TGTGCCTTCCGGGGGGGGCTCACAGATACGCAGTATTTT. Its translation is CAFRGGLTDTQYF.

This clonotype was seen a handful of times. The chain is built from TRBV5-1 and TRBJ2-1; 15 positions match TRBD2. Germline CDR1 reads SGHRS; CDR2 reads YFSETQ. The CDR3 runs 17 residues. Trimming cost V 4 bases and J 5 bases; bases outside gene matches: 7. For the CDR3, the DNA is TGCGCCAGCAGCCACCGGACTAGCGGGGGGGCAGACAATGAGCAGTTCTTC. Protein product: CASSHRTSGGADNEQFF.

The chain recombines TRBV9 with TRBJ2-1; 7 nucleotides agree with TRBD2. CDR1 and CDR2 from the germline V gene are SGDLS and YYNGEE. V was clipped by 5 bases and J by 7 bases; unmatched bases: 12. The CDR3 consists of 15 residues. The DNA for the CDR3 is TGTGCCAGCAGTCCAGTCATGGGGGGGGGGAATGAGCAGTTCTTC. Amino acid sequence: CASSPVMGGGNEQFF.

A few counts support this clonotype. V usage is TRBV5-5 and J usage is TRBJ1-5; TRBD1 is a possible D gene (5 bases). CDR3 length equals 13 residues. Germline-derived CDR1 and CDR2 are SGHKS and YYEKEE (reference sequence). V lost 1 base and J lost 5, with 7 bases in between. The DNA of the CDR3 is TGTGCCAGCAGCTTGAAGGGGTATCAGCCCCAGCATTTT. This gives the protein CASSLKGYQPQHF.

The gene calls are TRBV2 and TRBJ2-7; 7 positions agree with TRBD1. After removal of 11 bases from V and 3 bases from J, the junction contained 10 bases not matched to a gene. The V gene's germline CDR1 is SNHLY and CDR2 FYNNEI. The CDR3 is 13 amino acids. Here the CDR3 DNA reads TGTGCCCCCCCCCCAAGGGGGCTCTACGAGCAGTACTTC. It encodes CAPPPRGLYEQYF.

A few counts support this clonotype. The V and J genes are TRBV28 and TRBJ2-3; no clear D. Germline V CDR1 and CDR2: MDHEN, SYDVKM. There are 14 residues in the CDR3. Trimming removed 3 bases from V and 1 base from J, with 8 bases in between. The CDR3 bases are TGTGCCAGCAGTTTGGCCTTAGGCACAGATACGCAGTATTTT. Protein product: CASSLALGTDTQYF. The whole variable domain, filled in from reference TRBV28 and TRBJ2-3, reads DVKVTQSSRYLVKRTGEKVFLECVQDMDHENMFWYRQDPGLGLRLIYFSYDVKMKEKGDIPEGYSVSREKKERFSLILESASTNQTSMYLCASSLALGTDTQYFGPGTRLTVL.

This clonotype was detected many times. V usage is TRBV28 and J usage is TRBJ1-1, with unresolved D. The CDR3 runs to 12 residues. V lost 4 bases and J 4 bases, leaving 7 bases between the germline ends. CDR1 is MDHEN, CDR2 SYDVKM, per germline. The CDR3 loop reads CASSYSITEAFF. CDR3 nucleotides: TGTGCCAGCAGTTACAGTATCACTGAAGCTTTCTTT.

This clonotype was counted between two and nine times. The CDR3 nucleotides read TGTGCCAGCAGCTCCCCTCTTCTAGCGCCCTACTGGGATGAGCAGTTCTTC. Its protein product is CASSSPLLAPYWDEQFF. V is TRBV11-2 and J is TRBJ2-1, with D possibly being TRBD2 (6 bases). Trimming removed 4 bases from V and 8 bases from J, with 24 bases in between. Looked up from germline, CDR1 is SGHAT and CDR2 is FQNNGV. This CDR3 has 17 amino acids.

This clonotype was detected only a few times. V and J are TRBV6-5 and TRBJ1-6; a weak D match, TRBD1 (5 bases). CDR3 length: 15 residues. CDR1 is MNHEY, CDR2 SVGAGI, per germline. With 0 bases removed from V and 10 bases from J, the gap between germline ends came to 13 bases. The DNA for the CDR3 is TGTGCCAGCAGTTACTCGGAGGGGTTGTGGTCACCCCTCCACTTT. Amino acid sequence: CASSYSEGLWSPLHF.

This clonotype was picked up a small number of times. CDR3 nucleotide sequence: TGCGCCAGCAGCCACTCCGTAAACTACAATGAGCAGTTCTTC. This encodes CASSHSVNYNEQFF. The chain links TRBV4-1 to TRBJ2-1; D unclear. Germline V gives CDR1 MGHRA, CDR2 YSYEKL. There are 14 residues in the CDR3. The V end was cut by 3 bases, the J end by 3 bases, with 9 bases between.

This chain links TRBV2 with TRBJ2-7, with D possibly being TRBD2 (6 bases). The length of the CDR3 is 15 residues. From germline, CDR1 is SNHLY and CDR2 FYNNEI. Trimming removed 6 bases at V and 1 base at J, with 16 bases between. This chain's CDR3 is CASRAGTDNSYEQYF. The CDR3, as DNA: TGTGCCAGCAGAGCAGGGACTGACAATTCCTACGAGCAGTACTTC.

This clonotype was counted only a few times. The DNA of the CDR3 is TGCAGTGCTTATCTCACAGATACGCAGTATTTT. It specifies CSAYLTDTQYF. The chain links TRBV20-1 to TRBJ2-3, with unresolved D. V was cut by 5 bases and J by 2 bases, with 5 bases left in between. This CDR3 has 11 residues. The germline V gene encodes CDR1 DFQATT and CDR2 SNEGSKA (reference sequence).

This clonotype was counted only a few times. The junction shows a germline mismatch at one end, possibly a read error. The J gene is TRBJ1-1, the V gene TRBV12-3 or TRBV12-4, with 9 bases aligning to TRBD1. The CDR3 runs to 11 residues. In DNA form, the CDR3 reads TGTGCCAGCACCTTAACAGGGGGCGAGGTCTTT. Protein: CASTLTGGEVF.

This chain joins TRBV7-9 and TRBJ2-1; 10 bases align to TRBD2. The trim removed 5 bases at V and 7 bases at J, leaving 11 bases unmatched. Germline assignment: CDR1 SEHNR and CDR2 FQNEAQ (reference sequence). The CDR3 runs to 16 residues. In DNA form, the CDR3 reads TGTGCCAGCAGCCCGAAAGCGGGAGGGCCGGGGAATGAGCAGTTCTTC. The encoded protein is CASSPKAGGPGNEQFF.

The genes are TRBV7-9 and TRBJ1-1, with 8 bases fitting TRBD1. CDR1 is SEHNR and CDR2 is FQNEAQ in the germline V gene (reference sequence). The CDR3 loop spans 15 amino acids. V was pared by 2 bases and J by 1 base, with 3 bases of the junction left unmatched. CDR3 amino acids: CASSLNQGANTEAFF. CDR3 sequence (DNA): TGTGCCAGCAGCTTAAATCAGGGGGCGAACACTGAAGCTTTCTTT.

This clonotype was found a few times. The V gene is TRBV7-8, the J gene TRBJ2-1; the match to TRBD2 covers 9 bases. CDR3 length equals 14 residues. J was trimmed by 8 bases and V by 3 bases; bases with no gene match: 5. Germline-derived CDR1 and CDR2 are SGHVS and FQNEAQ. For the CDR3, the DNA is TGTGCCAGCAGCTTCTTAGCGGGGGCATATGAGCAGTTCTTC. Translation: CASSFLAGAYEQFF.

Points on this clonotype: One base away lies a much larger clone, so this may be a sequencing read error. The V gene is TRBV7-2, the J gene TRBJ2-3, with D unclear. The CDR3 is made up of 14 amino acids. Germline V lookup: CDR1 SGHTA, CDR2 FQGNSA. The CDR3, as DNA: TGTGCCAGCAGCCTCCTCGGGTCCGCAGATACGCAGAATTTT. This encodes CASSLLGSADTQNF.

This chain joins TRBV27 and TRBJ2-1; D is unclear. The CDR3 sequence is 14 residues long. CDR1 MNHEY and CDR2 SMNVEV come from the germline V gene (reference sequence). V lost 5 bases and J 6 bases, leaving 14 bases between the germline ends. CDR3 amino acids: CASSPTKFSNEQFF. CDR3 bases: TGTGCCAGCAGTCCCACCAAGTTCTCCAATGAGCAGTTCTTC.

This clonotype was counted between two and nine times. The chain uses TRBV27 and TRBJ1-2; D may be TRBD1 (5 bases). V lost 3 bases and J lost 2, with 10 bases in between. CDR3 length: 14 amino acids. CDR1 MNHEY and CDR2 SMNVEV come from the germline V gene (reference sequence). This CDR3 is CASSFAGGNYGYTF. DNA of the CDR3: TGTGCCAGCAGTTTCGCGGGGGGAAACTATGGCTACACCTTC.

This clonotype was found once. The chain recombines TRBV4-1 with TRBJ2-1; no clear D gene. With 4 bases removed from V and 6 bases from J, the gap between germline ends came to 7 bases. This CDR3 contains 12 residues. Germline V gives CDR1 MGHRA, CDR2 YSYEKL. In nucleotides, the CDR3 is TGCGCCAGCAGCCCCGTGGCCAATGAGCAGTTCTTC. Protein product: CASSPVANEQFF.